Listed below are T cell receptor beta chains from one sample, sequenced in a study of blood T cell repertoires in COVID-19. Method: immunoSEQ multiplex PCR; TCRdb's copy keeps in-frame clones and lacks some. The data show tens of thousands of clones, with 70% to 90% seen just once and around 13% held by the top ten. The source material was peripheral blood. These receptors all come from a human donor in a cohort sampled during active COVID-19. Each CDR3 is given with its conserved first and last residue. A clone size is listed for some rows: how often the clone was seen (once, few, many), or a class if it is expanded.

CDR3 protein	clone size	V gene	J gene
CASSPDRVLGNTIYF	NA	TRBV28	TRBJ1-3
CASSPNLRGRGEKLFF	NA	TRBV14	TRBJ1-4
CATSETGVPYGYTF	NA	TRBV24-1	TRBJ1-2
CAWSAPRDKGNQPQHF	NA	TRBV30	TRBJ1-5
CASSVTGSNQPQHF	few	TRBV25-1	TRBJ1-5
CASSLGTGVNQPQHF	NA	TRBV3-1/TRBV3-2	TRBJ1-5
CASRPTPLRDEQYF	NA	TRBV5-4	TRBJ2-7
CASSSFTGGTEAFF	NA	TRBV11-2	TRBJ1-1
CASSLRAGGVGELFF	NA	TRBV27	TRBJ2-2
CASSLLQGSTEAFF	NA	TRBV27	TRBJ1-1
CSVQGIGNGYTF	NA	TRBV29-1	TRBJ1-2
CASGSPYNEQFF	NA	TRBV2	TRBJ2-1
CASSDGNQPQHF	NA	TRBV10-1	TRBJ1-5
CASSHSWSEQYF	NA	TRBV11-2	TRBJ2-7
CASVGEASDGYTF	NA	TRBV6-6	TRBJ1-2
CASSMGLAGRETQYF	NA	TRBV5-1	TRBJ2-5
CATRQESNQPQHF	once	TRBV2	TRBJ1-5
CASSHLRWDRDYNEQFF	NA	TRBV14	TRBJ2-1
CASSLTASYEQYF	NA	TRBV7-2	TRBJ2-7
CAAQGRGRIGYTF	few	TRBV19	TRBJ1-2
CATSSGGKETQYF	NA	TRBV15	TRBJ2-5
CATSDSPLRRGLQSADTQYF	NA	TRBV24-1	TRBJ2-3
CASSLNSRGNTGELFF	NA	TRBV7-8	TRBJ2-2
CASSQGRVNEQFF	NA	TRBV12-3/TRBV12-4	TRBJ2-1
CASSFGGSTSTDTQYF	NA	TRBV11-3	TRBJ2-3
CASSPHPGQDQETQYF	NA	TRBV4-2	TRBJ2-5
CASSIPPGEKLFF	NA	TRBV19	TRBJ1-4
CASSIAYRDTEAFF	NA	TRBV19	TRBJ1-1
CASSQDPRIYEQYF	NA	TRBV14	TRBJ2-7
CASSPRLAGSTDTQYF	NA	TRBV7-6	TRBJ2-3
CASSLDRNKNIQYF	NA	TRBV11-2	TRBJ2-4
CASEPPPVNTEAFF	NA	TRBV6-5	TRBJ1-1
CASSLNGATEQYF	NA	TRBV7-2	TRBJ2-7
CASSFNSGYEQYF	NA	TRBV12-3/TRBV12-4	TRBJ2-7
CASSSLYEQFF	NA	TRBV19	TRBJ2-1
CASSPRQGFGNTIYF	NA	TRBV19	TRBJ1-3
CSATGNQPQHF	once	TRBV20-1	TRBJ1-5